The 16 T cell receptor beta chains presented below share a single source sample, sequenced in a study of shared clonotypes between healthy human individuals. Sequenced by immunoSEQ multiplex PCR; TCRdb stores in-frame clones only, minus some. The sample includes about 1 million clones, 65% to 80% seen only once; the top ten take around 1.5%. The sample consisted of memory CD4+ T cells sorted from blood. Subset defined: CD45RA-negative fraction. Source of these receptors: a man between 18 and 35 years old in good health.

The rearrangement joins TRBV5-1 to TRBJ2-5; the D gene is possibly TRBD1 (6 bases). Germline CDR1 SGHRS, CDR2 YFSETQ. V was trimmed by 5 bases and J by 2 bases, leaving 10 bases between them. There are 13 residues in the CDR3. CDR3 residues: CASSRTVQETQYF. CDR3 nucleotides: TGCGCCAGCAGTCGGACAGTTCAAGAGACCCAGTACTTC. Drawing the rest from reference TRBV5-1 and TRBJ2-5, the complete variable domain is KAGVTQTPRYLIKTRGQQVTLSCSPISGHRSVSWYQQTPGQGLQFLFEYFSETQRNKGNFPGRFSGRQFSNSRSEMNVSTLELGDSALYLCASSRTVQETQYFGPGTRLLVL.

The chain is built from TRBV5-4 and TRBJ2-3; D not certain. This CDR3 is built from 16 residues. Trimming removed 0 bases at V and 2 bases at J, with 13 bases between. The germline CDR1 and CDR2 sequences are SGHNT and YYREEE (reference sequence). The CDR3 bases are TGTGCCAGCAGCTTGGGTCAGATTAAATACACAGATACGCAGTATTTT. It specifies CASSLGQIKYTDTQYF.

The rearrangement links TRBV7-2 to TRBJ1-4; D not certain. Germline assignment: CDR1 SGHTA and CDR2 FQGNSA. The CDR3 is 14 residues long. V shed 5 bases and J shed 9 bases, with 16 bases lying between them. The CDR3, as DNA: TGTGCCAGCAGCGACCGGTCACTAGGGAAAAAACTGTTTTTT. It is translated as CASSDRSLGKKLFF.

The CDR3 spells CASSITSGTRPLETQYF. The CDR3 bases are TGTGCCAGCAGCATCACTTCCGGGACTAGACCCCTAGAGACCCAGTACTTC. The chain joins TRBV5-4 to TRBJ2-5; TRBD2 matches 8 bases. The junction had 15 bases not matched to a gene; V was cut back by 4 bases and J by 4 bases. CDR1 SGHNT and CDR2 YYREEE come from the germline V gene (reference sequence). This CDR3 is 17 amino acids long.

The chain combines TRBV7-9 with TRBJ2-3; D is tentatively TRBD1 or TRBD2 (6 bases each). Germline assignment: CDR1 SEHNR and CDR2 FQNEAQ (reference sequence). This CDR3 contains 16 residues. Trimming removed 5 bases from V and 1 base from J, with 16 bases in between. The CDR3 region is CASSGVGGRRTDTQYF. The DNA for the CDR3 is TGTGCCAGCAGCGGGGTTGGGGGGCGGCGCACAGATACGCAGTATTTT.

The gene calls are TRBV7-9 and TRBJ2-2; no reliable D call. The V and J ends lost 5 bases and 9 bases respectively, with 13 bases between them. The CDR3 totals 13 residues. Germline lookup yields CDR1 SEHNR and CDR2 FQNEAQ (reference sequence). DNA for the CDR3: TGTGCCAGCAGCCCTCCGTTTAGCTGGGAGCTGTTTTTT. It yields the protein CASSPPFSWELFF.

The chain uses TRBV19 and TRBJ1-2; the match to TRBD1 covers 7 bases. In germline, CDR1 is LNHDA, CDR2 SQIVND (reference sequence). V gave up 5 bases and J gave up 5 bases; unmatched junction bases: 11. The CDR3 length is 15 residues. This CDR3 is CASSSTPGTAYGYTF. CDR3 DNA sequence: TGTGCCAGTAGTTCGACCCCCGGGACAGCATATGGCTACACCTTC. Using reference TRBV19 and TRBJ1-2 for the parts outside the CDR3, the full variable domain is DGGITQSPKYLFRKEGQNVTLSCEQNLNHDAMYWYRQDPGQGLRLIYYSQIVNDFQKGDIAEGYSVSREKKESFPLTVTSAQKNPTAFYLCASSSTPGTAYGYTFGSGTRLTVV.

CDR3 in DNA: TGTGCCAGCAGCCTTCGGGGGGACACAGATACGCAGTATTTT. This sequence encodes CASSLRGDTDTQYF. This rearrangement joins TRBV6-1 to TRBJ2-3, with 7 positions matching TRBD2. The length of the CDR3 is 14 residues. CDR1 and CDR2 (germline): MNHNS, SASEGT. J gave up 2 bases and V 6 bases, and 5 bases lay outside the gene matches.

This clone occurred many times. The chain combines TRBV19 with TRBJ2-2; 8 nucleotides align to TRBD1. This CDR3 is built from 14 residues. Germline CDR1 LNHDA, CDR2 SQIVND (reference sequence). J was trimmed by 6 bases and V by 6 bases; bases with no gene match: 6. The CDR3 DNA follows: TGTGCCAGTAGGGGGACAGGTGTCGCCGGGGAGCTGTTTTTT. This translates into CASRGTGVAGELFF.

The chain recombines TRBV7-3 with TRBJ2-6; D is unclear. Trimming shortened V by 4 bases and J by 0 bases, and 13 bases separated the two germline ends. The CDR3 runs 17 residues. Per germline, CDR1 SGHTA and CDR2 FQGTGA. The DNA for the CDR3 is TGTGCCAGCAGCTCGAGCTCGACTGGCTCTGGGGCCAACGTCCTGACTTTC. Its protein is CASSSSSTGSGANVLTF.

V usage is TRBV11-2 and J usage is TRBJ2-7; 7 bases are shared with TRBD2. The CDR3 loop spans 15 amino acids. V shed 3 bases, J shed 6 bases, and the junction held 11 bases outside the gene matches. Germline loops: CDR1 SGHAT, CDR2 FQNNGV. The CDR3 DNA is TGTGCCAGCAGCTTGGCCTGGGGGGGAGGAAGCGAGCAGTACTTC. Translating it yields CASSLAWGGGSEQYF.

The chain recombines TRBV14 with TRBJ2-3, with 7 bases that match TRBD1. The CDR3 loop spans 16 amino acids. Trimming at V came to 2 bases and at J to 6 bases, leaving 11 bases not matched to a gene. Germline CDR1 reads SGHDN; CDR2 reads FVKESK. The CDR3 bases are TGTGCCAGCAGCCAAAAAAGGGGGACAGATTTTGATACGCAGTATTTT. This sequence encodes CASSQKRGTDFDTQYF.

The rearrangement links TRBV7-9 to TRBJ2-2; the D gene is possibly TRBD2 (6 bases). V was cut by 4 bases and J by 0 bases, with 12 bases left in between. Germline lookup yields CDR1 SEHNR and CDR2 FQNEAQ (reference sequence). The CDR3 is 16 amino acids. CDR3 residues: CASSSWDWANTGELFF. The DNA of the CDR3 is TGTGCCAGCAGCTCCTGGGACTGGGCGAACACCGGGGAGCTGTTTTTT.

As concerns this clone: Mismatch with germline at one junction end may stem from a read error. In DNA form, the CDR3 reads TGTGCTAGCAGTAAACTAGCGGGGGAAGAGCAGTACTTC. It yields the protein CASSKLAGEEQYF. J is TRBJ2-7 and V is TRBV7-7; 11 bases align to TRBD2. Germline CDR1 is SSHAT and CDR2 is FNYEAQ (reference sequence). The CDR3 covers 13 residues.

V and J are TRBV5-5 and TRBJ1-6; TRBD1 matches 8 bases. V lost 5 bases, J lost 4 bases, and 11 bases stayed unmatched. The germline V gene encodes CDR1 SGHKS and CDR2 YYEKEE (reference sequence). The CDR3 extends over 17 amino acids. Here the CDR3 DNA reads TGTGCCAGCAGACGACTACCAGGGGGCGCATATAATTCACCCCTCCACTTT. Its translation is CASRRLPGGAYNSPLHF.

The V call is TRBV18, the J call TRBJ2-3; 10 bases line up with TRBD2. There are 14 residues in the CDR3. Germline lookup yields CDR1 KGHSH and CDR2 LQKENI. The J segment lost 2 bases and the V segment lost 7 bases, leaving 3 bases of the junction unmatched. CDR3 loop: CASLSGRDTDTQYF. In DNA, the CDR3 is TGTGCCAGCTTGAGCGGGAGGGACACAGATACGCAGTATTTT.